Listed below are T cell receptor beta chains from one sample, sequenced in a study of OX40 agonist ivuxolimab in advanced cancers. Some clones are missing from TCRdb's copy, which holds only in-frame ones; the method was immunoSEQ multiplex PCR. The table records about 80,000 clones, nearly 95% of them present only once. Here the sequenced sample was CD4+ or CD8+ T cells sorted from blood, taken in a trial of the OX40 agonist ivuxolimab. These receptors were collected from an adult with an advanced solid tumor such as melanoma, head and neck, liver or kidney cancer. Each CDR3 is given with its conserved first and last residue. D genes are given only for firm matches. The size of a clone is reported for some rows only, either as once, few or many, or as a class for expanded clones.

j_call: TRBJ2-2; v_call: TRBV5-6; d_call: TRBD2; clone_size: once; cdr3_nt: TGTGCCAGCAGCTACCCTTGGAGGACTAGCGGGACGAACACCGGGGAGCTGTTTTTT; cdr3_aa: CASSYPWRTSGTNTGELFF
j_call: TRBJ2-1; v_call: TRBV4-3; d_call: TRBD1; clone_size: -; cdr3_nt: TGCGCCAGCAGCCAAGATGGCAGGGGGCCTGATGAGCAGTTCTTC; cdr3_aa: CASSQDGRGPDEQFF
j_call: TRBJ1-2; v_call: TRBV9; d_call: -; clone_size: -; cdr3_nt: TGTGCCAGCAGCGTAGATTTGGGGCGCGGCTATGGCTACACCTTC; cdr3_aa: CASSVDLGRGYGYTF
j_call: TRBJ1-2; v_call: TRBV9; d_call: -; clone_size: -; cdr3_nt: TGTGCCAGCAGGGCGGTTTTCTATGGCTACACCTTC; cdr3_aa: CASRAVFYGYTF
j_call: TRBJ2-5; v_call: TRBV9; d_call: -; clone_size: once; cdr3_nt: TGTGCCAGCAGCGTAGAGGACCAAGAGACCCAGTACTTC; cdr3_aa: CASSVEDQETQYF
j_call: TRBJ2-1; v_call: TRBV7-3; d_call: -; clone_size: -; cdr3_nt: TGTGCCAGCAGCTTAATCGCGGCGGAGTACAATGAGCAGTTCTTC; cdr3_aa: CASSLIAAEYNEQFF
j_call: TRBJ1-2; v_call: TRBV5-6; d_call: -; clone_size: -; cdr3_nt: TGTGCCAGCAGCTTGGCAGGTACTAACTATGGCTACACCTTC; cdr3_aa: CASSLAGTNYGYTF
j_call: TRBJ1-2; v_call: TRBV27; d_call: TRBD1; clone_size: -; cdr3_nt: TGTGCCAGCAGTCACAGGGGTATGGTGGACTATGGCTACACCTTC; cdr3_aa: CASSHRGMVDYGYTF
j_call: TRBJ2-7; v_call: TRBV27; d_call: -; clone_size: once; cdr3_nt: TGTGCCAGCAGTTCCCGGACCTCCCCCTACGAGCAGTACTTC; cdr3_aa: CASSSRTSPYEQYF
j_call: TRBJ2-5; v_call: TRBV5-6; d_call: -; clone_size: -; cdr3_nt: TGTGCCAGCAGCTTGGTTCAGCAACAACAAGAGACCCAGTACTTC; cdr3_aa: CASSLVQQQQETQYF
j_call: TRBJ2-5; v_call: TRBV7-6; d_call: -; clone_size: -; cdr3_nt: TGTGCCAGCAGCTTAGTCCGGACATGGCAAGAGACCCAGTACTTC; cdr3_aa: CASSLVRTWQETQYF
j_call: TRBJ1-1; v_call: TRBV7-9; d_call: -; clone_size: once; cdr3_nt: TGTGCCAGCAGTACCGGCCCCAACACTGAAGCTTTCTTT; cdr3_aa: CASSTGPNTEAFF
j_call: TRBJ2-1; v_call: TRBV7-9; d_call: -; clone_size: -; cdr3_nt: TGTGCCAGCAGCTTAAGAAAGAAAGGCCGCGAGCAGTTCTTC; cdr3_aa: CASSLRKKGREQFF
j_call: TRBJ2-2; v_call: TRBV11-2; d_call: TRBD2; clone_size: -; cdr3_nt: TGTGCCAGCGAGACTAGCGGTAACACCGGGGAGCTGTTTTTT; cdr3_aa: CASETSGNTGELFF
j_call: TRBJ2-3; v_call: TRBV7-2; d_call: TRBD2; clone_size: -; cdr3_nt: TGTGCCAGCAGCTTAACCCGGATTAGCGGGAGGTCAGATACGCAGTATTTT; cdr3_aa: CASSLTRISGRSDTQYF
j_call: TRBJ1-2; v_call: TRBV30; d_call: TRBD1; clone_size: -; cdr3_nt: TGTGCCTGGAGTGTGTATGAGCAGGGGGCGTATGGCTACACCTTC; cdr3_aa: CAWSVYEQGAYGYTF
j_call: TRBJ2-7; v_call: TRBV28; d_call: TRBD1; clone_size: -; cdr3_nt: TGTGCCACCTCGACAGGGCCCTACGAGCAGTACTTC; cdr3_aa: CATSTGPYEQYF